Shown below are 22 T cell receptor beta chains from a single sample sequenced in a study of blood T cell repertoires in COVID-19. Method: immunoSEQ multiplex PCR; TCRdb's copy keeps in-frame clones and lacks some. The data show 350,000 or so clones, roughly 86% seen once. Sequenced sample: PBMCs or T cells enriched from blood (not recorded which). The receptors were sampled from a woman in her 30s who had been exposed to COVID-19.

This rearrangement joins TRBV7-9 to TRBJ2-1; D possibly corresponds to TRBD1 (5 bases). In germline, CDR1 is SEHNR, CDR2 FQNEAQ (reference sequence). The CDR3 loop spans 13 amino acids. Trimming cost V 5 bases and J 3 bases, with 8 bases left between them. The CDR3 DNA reads as TGTGCCAGCAGCCAGGGCCACTACAATGAGCAGTTCTTC. It codes for CASSQGHYNEQFF.

This rearrangement joins TRBV30 to TRBJ1-1; D gene unclear. Trimming removed 2 bases at V and 0 bases at J, with 10 bases between. CDR3 length equals 14 residues. CDR1 GTSNPN and CDR2 SVGIG come from the germline V gene (reference sequence). The CDR3 sequence: CAWSRSGVNTEAFF. CDR3 sequence (DNA): TGTGCCTGGAGTCGATCGGGTGTGAACACTGAAGCTTTCTTT.

The chain joins TRBV12-3 or TRBV12-4 to TRBJ1-5, with a tentative D call TRBD1 (5 bases). V gave up 1 base and J gave up 6 bases, with 7 bases separating them. The CDR3 has 13 residues. The CDR3 reads CASSLGDSQPQHF. For the CDR3, the DNA is TGTGCCAGCAGTTTAGGCGACAGTCAGCCCCAGCATTTT.

This clone is a singleton in its sample. This sequence joins TRBV27 and TRBJ2-7; tentative D call: TRBD2 (6 bases). The germline V gene encodes CDR1 MNHEY and CDR2 SMNVEV (reference sequence). Between the trimmed V and J ends, which lost 8 bases and 2 bases, there was a span of 22 bases. CDR3 length: 16 residues. The CDR3 reads CASGSLLAKPTYEQYF. As DNA, the CDR3 is TGTGCCAGCGGCTCCCTTCTAGCGAAACCAACCTACGAGCAGTACTTC.

This clone was counted a single time. The chain recombines TRBV19 with TRBJ1-5, with D perhaps matching TRBD1 (6 bases). Trimming took off 7 bases at V and 2 bases at J, with 18 bases between the two ends. The CDR3 sequence is 16 residues long. Germline CDR1 LNHDA, CDR2 SQIVND (reference sequence). The chain's CDR3 is CASNFPTGQGNQPQHF. CDR3 in DNA: TGTGCCAGTAACTTTCCCACAGGGCAGGGCAATCAGCCCCAGCATTTT.

As DNA, the CDR3 is TGTGCCAGCAGCTTGAGGGGGTTGGGTCAGCCCCAGCATTTT. Its protein is CASSLRGLGQPQHF. V and J are TRBV7-8 and TRBJ1-5, with D tentatively TRBD1 (6 bases). The germline V gene has CDR1 SGHVS and CDR2 FQNEAQ. The CDR3 contains 14 residues. V was shortened by 3 bases and J by 6 bases, with 12 bases between the two germline ends.

The chain links TRBV25-1 to TRBJ2-1; D perhaps matches TRBD2 (6 bases). The CDR3 length is 16 residues. The germline gives CDR1 MGHDK, CDR2 SYGVNS. V lost 4 bases and J 8 bases, leaving 21 bases between the germline ends. CDR3 in DNA: TGTGCCAGCAGTGCTCTAGCGAGACCGCCCGGGGATGAGCAGTTCTTC. Encoded protein: CASSALARPPGDEQFF.

This chain uses TRBV10-3 with TRBJ2-3; 7 bases are a match to TRBD1. The V and J ends lost 6 bases and 0 bases, in that order; junction bases with no gene match: 6. The CDR3 length is 15 residues. Germline values: CDR1 ENHRY, CDR2 SYGVKD. DNA of the CDR3: TGTGCCATCAGGCCGGGACAGTCAAGCACAGATACGCAGTATTTT. As protein: CAIRPGQSSTDTQYF.

V gene TRBV28 combines with J gene TRBJ2-7; D call uncertain. Trimming removed 6 bases from V and 6 bases from J, with 9 bases in between. The germline V gene has CDR1 MDHEN and CDR2 SYDVKM. The CDR3 loop spans 11 amino acids. The CDR3 loop is CASREQFEQYF. The CDR3 DNA sequence: TGTGCCAGCAGGGAACAGTTCGAGCAGTACTTC.

This clone appeared a single time. V usage is TRBV7-6 and J usage is TRBJ1-1; tentatively, D is TRBD1 (5 bases). Germline CDR1 and CDR2: SGHVS and FNYEAQ. This CDR3 has 16 residues. Trimming removed 2 bases at V and 5 bases at J, with 18 bases between. The CDR3 DNA sequence: TGTGCCAGCAGCTTACGCAGGGAAGGGTCTTGGACTGAAGCTTTCTTT. It is translated as CASSLRREGSWTEAFF.

This rearrangement joins TRBV7-3 to TRBJ2-3; D is perhaps TRBD2 (5 bases). Germline loops: CDR1 SGHTA, CDR2 FQGTGA. V was cut by 3 bases and J by 6 bases, with 10 bases left in between. The CDR3 contains 13 residues. The CDR3: CASSFVGGDTQYF. The CDR3 nucleotides read TGTGCCAGCAGCTTTGTAGGAGGCGATACGCAGTATTTT.

The V call is TRBV7-3, the J call TRBJ2-1, with 7 positions matching TRBD2. The CDR3 contains 15 residues. The junction had 9 bases not matched to a gene; V was cut back by 5 bases and J by 5 bases. CDR1 SGHTA and CDR2 FQGTGA come from the germline V gene. The CDR3 spells CASSTAPSGNNEQFF. The CDR3 bases are TGTGCCAGCAGCACCGCGCCCAGCGGGAACAATGAGCAGTTCTTC.

The chain's CDR3 is CASTYSGVEQYF. The DNA for the CDR3 is TGTGCCAGCACCTACTCAGGGGTCGAGCAGTACTTC. This chain uses TRBV2 with TRBJ2-7, with D maybe TRBD1 (6 bases). This CDR3 is built from 12 residues. The germline V gene has CDR1 SNHLY and CDR2 FYNNEI. Trimming pared 7 bases from V and 6 bases from J, leaving 13 bases between.

On this clone: Other DNA sequences from this sample encode an identical CDR3 as well. CDR3 in amino acids: CASSLGLAGGSYEQYF. As DNA, the CDR3 is TGCGCCAGCAGCTTGGGACTAGCGGGAGGGTCCTACGAGCAGTACTTC. This rearrangement joins TRBV5-1 to TRBJ2-7, with 14 bases lining up with TRBD2. V shed 0 bases and J 1 base; nucleotides not matched to a gene: 0. Germline V CDR1 and CDR2: SGHRS, YFSETQ. The CDR3 extends over 16 amino acids.

J is TRBJ2-1 and V is TRBV10-2; TRBD2 matches at 9 bases. V lost 2 bases, J lost 4 bases, and 6 bases stayed unmatched. CDR3 size: 16 residues. In germline, CDR1 is WSHSY, CDR2 SAAADI. This CDR3 is CASSEGGRAPYNEQFF. CDR3 DNA: TGCGCCAGCAGTGAGGGCGGGAGGGCCCCTTACAATGAGCAGTTCTTC.

J is TRBJ1-5 and V is TRBV12-3 or TRBV12-4; no clear D gene. Trimming shortened V by 3 bases and J by 0 bases, and 3 bases separated the two germline ends. CDR3 length: 13 residues. The CDR3 region is CASSFSSNQPQHF. The CDR3 DNA reads as TGTGCCAGCAGTTTCAGTAGCAATCAGCCCCAGCATTTT.

The chain carries TRBV7-9 and TRBJ1-2; 7 bases line up with TRBD1. V lost 5 bases to trimming and J lost 8 bases; unmatched junction nucleotides: 11. CDR3 length: 14 residues. Germline V lookup: CDR1 SEHNR, CDR2 FQNEAQ (reference sequence). The CDR3 region has the DNA TGTGCCAGCAGCCCCCAGGAGGGGGCTTTCGGCTACACCTTC. As protein: CASSPQEGAFGYTF.

The chain couples TRBV3-1 (or the pseudogene TRBV3-2) to TRBJ1-2; unclear D gene. Germline V gene sequence: CDR1 LGHDT, CDR2 YNNKEL (reference sequence). The V end lost 0 bases, the J end lost 5 bases, and 10 bases lay between the germline ends. The CDR3 is 14 residues long. The CDR3 DNA reads TGTGCCAGCAGCCAAGATACTACGGGGTATGGCTACACCTTC. It codes for CASSQDTTGYGYTF.

This clone was detected only a few times. The rearrangement uses TRBV27 and TRBJ2-5; D may be TRBD1 (5 bases). This CDR3 region has 14 residues. Trimming removed 6 bases from V and 4 bases from J, with 15 bases in between. Germline V gives CDR1 MNHEY, CDR2 SMNVEV (reference sequence). Here the CDR3 reads CASSPDPRGETQYF. The CDR3 nucleotides are TGTGCCAGCAGCCCAGACCCAAGGGGAGAGACCCAGTACTTC.

This clone was seen a handful of times. The CDR3 DNA follows: TGTGCCAGCAGCGCCCCGGGACTAGCGGGAGGGCAGGAGACCCAGTACTTC. It specifies CASSAPGLAGGQETQYF. The chain joins TRBV7-9 to TRBJ2-5, with TRBD2 matching 16 bases. V lost 5 bases and J lost 5; bases outside the gene matches: 8. Germline CDR1 reads SEHNR; CDR2 reads FQNEAQ (reference sequence). There are 17 residues in the CDR3.

The chain carries TRBV7-3 and TRBJ2-1, with TRBD2 matching over 11 bases. V was clipped by 5 bases and J by 1 base; unmatched bases: 4. Germline V gene data show CDR1 as SGHTA and CDR2 as FQGTGA. This CDR3 is 16 amino acids long. CDR3 sequence: CASSPRTSGSYNEQFF. In DNA, the CDR3 is TGTGCCAGCAGCCCACGGACTAGCGGGTCCTACAATGAGCAGTTCTTC.

The V gene is TRBV2, the J gene TRBJ1-2; the D gene is possibly TRBD1 (5 bases). Deletions cut 6 bases from V and 7 bases from J, with 24 bases between. The CDR3 extends over 16 amino acids. Germline V gives CDR1 SNHLY, CDR2 FYNNEI. Here the CDR3 DNA reads TGTGCCAGCAGGGGAAAGGGCAGGGCGGACCCCCTTGGCTACACCTTC. Translated: CASRGKGRADPLGYTF.